This T cell receptor (beta chain) was identified in a study of blood T cell repertoires in COVID-19. About the research overall: From the United States, Italy and Spain came samples of acute and convalescent COVID-19. T cells, B-cell-depleted T cells, or PBMCs provided the cDNA or gDNA that served as material.

Per the original methods: Amplification with reference gene primers provided the estimates of nucleated cell counts. Assay: immunoSEQ multiplex PCR; the TCRdb copy retains only in-frame clones and omits some. That table furnishes V, J and clone size, whereas the DNA furnished D and trimming. The sample carries over 200,000 clones, approximately 82% recorded once. Trimming removed 6 bases at V and 5 bases at J, with 16 bases between. The length of the CDR3 is 14 residues. From germline, CDR1 is MNHEY and CDR2 SVGEGT. The origin of this receptor is a man in his forties who had recovered from COVID-19. V usage is TRBV6-2 or TRBV6-3 and J usage is TRBJ2-5; possible D gene TRBD1, 5 bases. Sequencing input: peripheral blood. DNA of the CDR3: TGTGCCAGCAGCGAATATTTAGCAGGGGAGACCCAGTACTTC. Protein: CASSEYLAGETQYF.